A single sample is the source of the 2 T cell receptor beta chains below, sequenced in a study of technical replicates of blood from a handful of donors. The method was immunoSEQ multiplex PCR; TCRdb's version includes in-frame clones alone and lacks a portion of them. The repertoire consists of approximately 70,000 clones, with 91% occurring once and the leading ten covering 0.37%. The sample comprised T cells isolated from PBMCs. These receptors came from a human donor in good health. Some clones in this sample may be carry-over from other donors' samples.

The rearrangement joins TRBV19 to TRBJ2-1, with D unclear. The CDR3 runs to 15 residues. Looked up from germline, CDR1 is LNHDA and CDR2 is SQIVND (reference sequence). Trimming took off 6 bases at V and 0 bases at J, with 12 bases between the two ends. CDR3 bases: TGTGCCAGTAGGCCGGTATGGAGCTCCTACAATGAGCAGTTCTTC. Protein: CASRPVWSSYNEQFF.

V and J are TRBV6-5 and TRBJ1-5; 9 nucleotides match TRBD1. This CDR3 has 13 residues. The junction had 0 bases not matched to a gene; V was cut back by 5 bases and J by 4 bases. Germline values: CDR1 MNHEY, CDR2 SVGAGI. The CDR3 is CASSGTGNQPQHF. Written as DNA, the CDR3 is TGTGCCAGCAGTGGGACAGGGAATCAGCCCCAGCATTTT.